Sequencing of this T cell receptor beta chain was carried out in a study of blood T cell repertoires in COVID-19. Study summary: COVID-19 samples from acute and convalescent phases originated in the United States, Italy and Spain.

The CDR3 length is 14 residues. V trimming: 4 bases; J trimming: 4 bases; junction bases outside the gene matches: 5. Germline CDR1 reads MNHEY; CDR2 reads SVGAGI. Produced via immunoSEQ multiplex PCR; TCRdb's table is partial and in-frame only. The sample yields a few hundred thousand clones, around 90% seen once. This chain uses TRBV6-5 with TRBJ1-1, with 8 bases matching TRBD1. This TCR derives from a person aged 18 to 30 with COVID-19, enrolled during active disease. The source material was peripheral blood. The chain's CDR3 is CASSSQGAGTEAFF. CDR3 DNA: TGTGCCAGCAGTTCTCAGGGGGCCGGCACTGAAGCTTTCTTT.